Listed here are 7 T cell receptor beta chains from one sample, sequenced in a study of T cell responses to AZD1222 COVID-19 vaccine. TCRdb keeps only in-frame clones here, not all; method: immunoSEQ multiplex PCR. Of 100,000 to 150,000 clones in the sample, 93% were seen once. The sample consisted of peripheral blood, taken on day 0 of AZD1222 vaccination. Every receptor here comes from an adult in good health.

This chain uses TRBV27 with TRBJ1-2, with 7 bases matching TRBD1. There are 13 residues in the CDR3. Looked up from germline, CDR1 is MNHEY and CDR2 is SMNVEV (reference sequence). Trimming at V came to 5 bases and at J to 7 bases, leaving 7 bases not matched to a gene. The CDR3, as DNA: TGTGCCAGCAGTCTGAGACAGGGTGGTGGCTACACCTTC. It encodes CASSLRQGGGYTF.

In DNA form, the CDR3 reads TGTGCCAGCAGCTTACAGCTCAATGAAAAACTGTTTTTT. Amino acids: CASSLQLNEKLFF. V gene TRBV11-1 combines with J gene TRBJ1-4, with D hard to call. Trimming removed 2 bases at V and 5 bases at J, with 6 bases between. Germline-derived CDR1 and CDR2 are SGHAT and FQDESV (reference sequence). This CDR3 contains 13 residues.

The chain links TRBV27 to TRBJ1-5, with D tentatively TRBD1 (5 bases). CDR3 length: 13 amino acids. Trimming cost V 8 bases and J 2 bases, with 10 bases left between them. Germline V CDR1 and CDR2: MNHEY, SMNVEV (reference sequence). CDR3 sequence (DNA): TGTGCCAGCGCAGGGCAGGGCAATCAGCCCCAGCATTTT. Its protein is CASAGQGNQPQHF.

The chain couples TRBV11-3 to TRBJ2-2, with TRBD2 as a possible D gene (6 bases). Looked up from germline, CDR1 is SGHNT and CDR2 is YENEEA. The CDR3 runs to 16 residues. Trimming took 1 base from V and 4 from J, leaving 13 bases between them. In nucleotides, the CDR3 is TGTGCCAGCAGCTTAGTCGGGAGAGATGGCACCGGGGAGCTGTTTTTT. Translation gives CASSLVGRDGTGELFF.

The chain combines TRBV19 with TRBJ2-1; 13 nucleotides agree with TRBD2. CDR3 length equals 13 residues. V was pared by 10 bases and J by 9 bases, with 6 bases of the junction left unmatched. Germline loops: CDR1 LNHDA, CDR2 SQIVND (reference sequence). This chain's CDR3 is CATTSGRAAEQFF. The CDR3, as DNA: TGTGCCACCACTAGCGGGAGGGCCGCTGAGCAGTTCTTC.

This clone appeared a single time. This chain links TRBV7-9 with TRBJ2-3, with D uncertain. V shed 1 base and J shed 0 bases, with 8 bases lying between them. The CDR3 consists of 15 residues. In germline, CDR1 is SEHNR, CDR2 FQNEAQ (reference sequence). The CDR3 is CASSLGLQSTDTQYF. CDR3 in DNA: TGTGCCAGCAGCTTAGGGTTGCAAAGCACAGATACGCAGTATTTT.

The gene calls are TRBV11-3 and TRBJ2-3; 10 bases are shared with TRBD2. The germline gives CDR1 SGHNT, CDR2 YENEEA. CDR3 size: 16 residues. Losses at the gene ends were 8 bases for V and 4 bases for J; bases not matched to a gene: 12. The CDR3 bases are TGTGCCAGCGCCGGGGGGCTAGCGGGAGTTGCAGATACGCAGTATTTT. This sequence encodes CASAGGLAGVADTQYF.